This TCR beta chain stems from a study of type 1 and type 2 diabetes patients. CDR1 and CDR2 from the germline V gene are SGHTA and FQGNSA. CDR3 length: 15 amino acids. V lost 8 bases and J lost 6, with 23 bases in between. The PCR template was genomic DNA. Amplification of the beta chain CDR3 used 30 forward and 13 reverse multiplex primers. One entry per CDR3 protein results from TCRdb running MiXCR on the multiplex PCR reads. The sample contains 270,000 or so distinct CDR3 sequences, around 47% of which appear only once. Anyone with other autoimmune disease or infection in the prior four weeks was excluded.

The chain has TRBV7-2 and TRBJ2-7; perhaps TRBD2 as D (7 bases). Sequenced material: peripheral blood mononuclear cells (PBMCs). This receptor was obtained from a man aged 18 to 30 with type 2 diabetes. CDR3 nucleotides: TGTGCCAGCCGTGGGGGGGGGGGCCGAGCTGGCGAGCAGTACTTC. Its translation: CASRGGGGRAGEQYF.